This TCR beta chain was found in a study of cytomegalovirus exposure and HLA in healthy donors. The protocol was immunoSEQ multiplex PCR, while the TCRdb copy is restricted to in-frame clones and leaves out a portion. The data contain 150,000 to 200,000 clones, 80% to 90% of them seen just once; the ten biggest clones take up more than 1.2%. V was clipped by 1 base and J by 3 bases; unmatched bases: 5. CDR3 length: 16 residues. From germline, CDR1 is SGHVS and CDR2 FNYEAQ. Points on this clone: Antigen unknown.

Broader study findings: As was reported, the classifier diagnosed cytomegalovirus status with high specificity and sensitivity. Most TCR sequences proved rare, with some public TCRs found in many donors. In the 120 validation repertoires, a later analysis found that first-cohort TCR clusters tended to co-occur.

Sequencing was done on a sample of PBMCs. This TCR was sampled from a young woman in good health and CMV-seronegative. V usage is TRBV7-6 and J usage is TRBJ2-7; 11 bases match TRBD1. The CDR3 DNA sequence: TGTGCCAGCAGCTTAGAGGATGGGACAGGGGGCTACGAGCAGTACTTC. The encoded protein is CASSLEDGTGGYEQYF.